Listed here are 11 T cell receptor beta chains from one sample, sequenced in a study of metastatic and nonmetastatic thyroid tumors. TCRdb called clones again from the PCR reads with MiXCR. Of tens of thousands of clones detected, 10% to 15% appear once; the ten largest clones hold 11%. No patient received treatment before thyroid surgery. The sample taken for sequencing was blood. The source of these receptors is a female donor with papillary thyroid cancer or a benign thyroid nodule (not recorded which). Some clones in this sample may be carry-over from other donors' samples.

This clone was detected ten times or more. V is TRBV4-2 and J is TRBJ1-2; D remains unclear. CDR1 and CDR2 (germline): LGHNA, YNFKEQ. The CDR3 is 14 amino acids. With 0 bases removed from V and 7 bases from J, the gap between germline ends came to 12 bases. CDR3 DNA sequence: TGTGCCAGCAGCCAAGATATTTCAGTGGGTGGCTACACCTTC. It is translated as CASSQDISVGGYTF.

This clone has ten or more counts. This chain links TRBV30 with TRBJ2-7; TRBD1 agrees at 8 bases. V shed 2 bases and J 6 bases; nucleotides not matched to a gene: 6. CDR1 is GTSNPN and CDR2 is SVGIG in the germline V gene (reference sequence). This CDR3 region has 13 residues. The CDR3 reads CAWSTGGRGEQYF. The CDR3 DNA is TGTGCCTGGAGTACAGGGGGAAGGGGCGAGCAGTACTTC.

This clone was recorded at least ten times. The chain carries TRBV20-1 and TRBJ2-7; tentatively, D is TRBD1 (5 bases). This CDR3 has 12 amino acids. Trimming removed 6 bases at V and 2 bases at J, with 11 bases between. CDR1 and CDR2 from the germline V gene are DFQATT and SNEGSKA (reference sequence). The CDR3 nucleotides read TGCAGTGCCCCGGACATGACCTACGAGCAGTACTTC. As protein: CSAPDMTYEQYF.

In its sample, this clone was seen many times. This chain links TRBV2 with TRBJ1-4; weak D call: TRBD1 (5 bases). The germline V and J ends were trimmed by 8 bases and 7 bases, with 17 bases remaining between them. Germline V gives CDR1 SNHLY, CDR2 FYNNEI. The CDR3 runs to 14 residues. In nucleotides, the CDR3 is TGTGCCAGCCACTCCGGGACTAGGGTTGAAAAACTGTTTTTT. It specifies CASHSGTRVEKLFF. Full variable domain (rest looked up from reference TRBV2 and TRBJ1-4): EPEVTQTPSHQVTQMGQEVILRCVPISNHLYFYWYRQILGQKVEFLVSFYNNEISEKSEIFDDQFSVERPDGSNFTLKIRSTKLEDSAMYFCASHSGTRVEKLFFGSGTQLSVL.

This clone was detected ten times or more. This specimen includes other DNA sequences encoding the same CDR3. V is TRBV6-1 and J is TRBJ1-2; 11 nucleotides line up with TRBD1. V was clipped by 5 bases and J by 6 bases; unmatched bases: 2. The CDR3 loop spans 13 amino acids. CDR1 is MNHNS, CDR2 SASEGT, per germline. The DNA for the CDR3 is TGTGCCAGCAGTCCGGGACAGGGGGATGGCTACACCTTC. Translated, it gives CASSPGQGDGYTF.

This clone was seen at least ten times. The chain carries TRBV10-1 and TRBJ2-1, with 8 nucleotides matching TRBD1. V was pared by 6 bases and J by 6 bases, with 4 bases of the junction left unmatched. Germline-derived CDR1 and CDR2 are WNHNN and SYGVQD (reference sequence). There are 13 residues in the CDR3. CDR3 region: CASRDRVCNEQFF. The CDR3 DNA reads TGCGCCAGCAGGGACAGGGTGTGCAATGAGCAGTTCTTC.

This clone has at least ten counts. The genes are TRBV30 and TRBJ2-5; 8 bases are shared with TRBD2. CDR1 and CDR2 (germline): GTSNPN, SVGIG (reference sequence). CDR3 length: 14 amino acids. V lost 4 bases to trimming and J lost 4 bases; unmatched junction nucleotides: 8. CDR3 in amino acids: CAWNSGIGLETQYF. The CDR3 bases are TGTGCCTGGAATAGCGGGATAGGACTAGAGACCCAGTACTTC.

This clone has at least ten counts. The V call is TRBV5-4, the J call TRBJ1-2, with D possibly being TRBD1 (5 bases). The V end was cut by 0 bases, the J end by 4 bases, with 7 bases between. Germline CDR1 SGHNT, CDR2 YYREEE (reference sequence). The length of the CDR3 is 13 residues. The CDR3 here is CASSLEGSYGYTF. The CDR3 DNA is TGTGCCAGCAGCTTGGAGGGGTCCTATGGCTACACCTTC.

Note on this clone: This clone may be a read error of a much larger clone one base away. The identical CDR3 is also encoded by other nucleotide sequences in the sample. The V gene is TRBV12-3 or TRBV12-4, the J gene TRBJ2-7, with D maybe TRBD2 (7 bases). The CDR3 loop spans 11 amino acids. This CDR3 is CASKGGGEQYF. The CDR3 DNA sequence: TGTGCCAGCAAGGGGGGGGGGGAGCAGTACTTT.

This clone appeared many times. Here the CDR3 DNA reads TGTGCCAGCAGCGTAGCTGTAGGGGAGAACACCGGGGAGCTGTTTTTT. Translation: CASSVAVGENTGELFF. This sequence joins TRBV9 and TRBJ2-2; maybe TRBD1 (5 bases). The CDR3 contains 16 residues. V shed 0 bases and J shed 1 base, with 10 bases lying between them. In germline, CDR1 is SGDLS, CDR2 YYNGEE.

The gene calls are TRBV6-1 and TRBJ1-4; the D is unclear. V was clipped by 6 bases and J by 8 bases, with 19 bases between them. The CDR3 has 15 amino acids. From germline, CDR1 is MNHNS and CDR2 SASEGT. For the CDR3, the DNA is TGTGCCAGCAGGGAACCCAGGATCGCATACGAAAAACTGTTTTTT. Its protein product is CASREPRIAYEKLFF.